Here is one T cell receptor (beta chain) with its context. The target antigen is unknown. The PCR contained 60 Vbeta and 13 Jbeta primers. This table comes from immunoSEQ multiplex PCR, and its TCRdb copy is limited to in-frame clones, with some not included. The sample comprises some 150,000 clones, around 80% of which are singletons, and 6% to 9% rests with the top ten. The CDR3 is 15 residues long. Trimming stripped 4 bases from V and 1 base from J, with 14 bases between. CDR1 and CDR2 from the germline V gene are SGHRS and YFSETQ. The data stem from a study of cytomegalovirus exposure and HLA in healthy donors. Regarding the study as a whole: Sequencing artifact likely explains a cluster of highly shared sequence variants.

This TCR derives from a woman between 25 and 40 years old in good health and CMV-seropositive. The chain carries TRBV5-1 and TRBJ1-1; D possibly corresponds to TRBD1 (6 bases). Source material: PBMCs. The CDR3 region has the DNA TGCGCCAGCAGCCTCCGTCAACAGGGGAACACTGAAGCTTTCTTT. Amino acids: CASSLRQQGNTEAFF.